The T cell receptor (beta chain) described here comes from a study of cytomegalovirus exposure and HLA in healthy donors. Study-level points and caveats: There were some public TCRs occurring in many donors, but most TCR sequences were rare. Sequencing likely produced, as an artifact, a cluster of highly shared sequence variants. Per published accounts, TCR beta sequences correctly predicted the HLA-A and HLA-B alleles of most subjects. For TCR beta chains, V- and J-gene trimming was later linked to a missense DCLRE1C variant.

For this clone: The antigen is undetermined.

Both 60 Vbeta primers and 13 Jbeta primers went into the PCR. TCRdb's copy holds only in-frame clones and misses some; the assay was immunoSEQ multiplex PCR. The table records about 220,000 clones, over 80% of them present only once. The CDR3 totals 15 residues. Germline loops: CDR1 MNHNS, CDR2 SASEGT. J is TRBJ2-5 and V is TRBV6-1, with D tentatively TRBD1 (7 bases). TRBJ2-7 matches the DNA end more closely, so the J call is doubtful. The receptor comes from a boy between 2 and 10 years old in good health and CMV-seronegative. Sequences were obtained from PBMCs. The CDR3 DNA reads TGTGCCAGCAGCGGGGGACAGACGATCTACTTCGAGCAGTACTTC. Translated, it gives CASSGGQTIYFEQYF.